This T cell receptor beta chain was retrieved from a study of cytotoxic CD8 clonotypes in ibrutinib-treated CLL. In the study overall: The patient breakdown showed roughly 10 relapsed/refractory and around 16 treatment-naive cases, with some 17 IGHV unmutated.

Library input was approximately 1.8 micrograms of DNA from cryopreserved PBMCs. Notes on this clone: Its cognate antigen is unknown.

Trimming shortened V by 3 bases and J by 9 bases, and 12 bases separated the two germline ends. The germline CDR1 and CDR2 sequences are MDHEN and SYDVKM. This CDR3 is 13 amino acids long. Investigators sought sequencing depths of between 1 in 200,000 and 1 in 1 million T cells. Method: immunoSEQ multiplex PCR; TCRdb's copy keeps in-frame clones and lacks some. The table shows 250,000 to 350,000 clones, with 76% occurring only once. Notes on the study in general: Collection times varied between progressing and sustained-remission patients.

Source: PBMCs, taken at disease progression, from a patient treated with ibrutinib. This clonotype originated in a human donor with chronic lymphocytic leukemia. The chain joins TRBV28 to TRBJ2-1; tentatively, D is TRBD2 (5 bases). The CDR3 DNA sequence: TGTGCCAGCAGTTTTTTGCTCGGAGGTGAGCAGTTCTTC. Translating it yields CASSFLLGGEQFF.